This record covers a single TCR beta chain. Its antigen remains unknown. V lost 2 bases and J lost 3, with 14 bases in between. The length of the CDR3 is 16 residues. CDR1 is WSHSY, CDR2 SAAADI, per germline. The source of the sample is a study of OX40 agonist ivuxolimab in advanced cancers. Study at large: With a range of 23 to 79, age averaged approximately 55 years, and nearly 85% were male.

General study findings and limits: CD8+ T cells (on average) carried more expanded clones than CD4+ T cells. Clonal expansion by week 6 occurred in CD4+ and CD8+ blood T cells (at 0.1 to 3.0 mg/kg). There were also nonresponders showing low normalized T-cell clonal expansion.

Sequenced by immunoSEQ multiplex PCR; TCRdb stores in-frame clones only, minus some. The sample lists about 45,000 clones, 65% to 85% seen once, with approximately 5.1% in the top ten. The sequence came from an adult with an advanced solid tumor such as melanoma, head and neck, liver or kidney cancer. Sequences were derived from CD4+ or CD8+ T cells sorted from blood, sampled in a trial of the OX40 agonist ivuxolimab. This sequence joins TRBV10-2 and TRBJ2-1; D may be TRBD2 (6 bases). The CDR3 is CASSERPGAFYNEQFF. CDR3 nucleotides: TGCGCCAGCAGTGAGCGACCGGGAGCGTTCTACAATGAGCAGTTCTTC.